The rows below give T cell receptor beta chains drawn from one sample of a study of blood T cells in healthy people across ages. From the 5' RACE reads, TCRdb called clonotypes with MiXCR, one entry per CDR3 protein. The sample includes 500,000 to 650,000 distinct CDR3 sequences, approximately 26% seen only once; the top ten take 3% to 4%. This sample was shared with a second study, whose subject was T cells of mothers and their children.

The sample was blood. These receptors were obtained from a boy younger than 10 in good health. Each CDR3 is given with its conserved first and last residue. A D gene is named only where the DNA matches it firmly. The size of a clone is reported for some rows only, either as once, few or many, or as a class for expanded clones.

d_gene	j_gene	abundance	v_gene	CDR3aa	CDR3nt
.	TRBJ1-4	.	TRBV2	CAGVGPTNEKLFF	TGTGCCGGCGTTGGGCCAACTAATGAAAAACTGTTTTTT
.	TRBJ2-4	few	TRBV7-9	CASSLGGVLSKNIQYF	TGTGCCAGCAGCTTAGGGGGCGTATTATCGAAAAACATTCAGTACTTC
.	TRBJ2-5	.	TRBV2	CASREQGPSWTQYF	TGTGCCAGCAGGGAACAGGGACCGTCATGGACCCAGTACTTC
TRBD1	TRBJ1-1	.	TRBV7-6	CASGNDRGTEAFF	TGTGCCAGCGGAAACGACAGGGGAACTGAAGCTTTCTTT
TRBD2	TRBJ2-7	few	TRBV29-1	CSAAGTSTYEQYF	TGCAGCGCCGCCGGGACTAGCACCTACGAGCAGTACTTC
.	TRBJ1-6	.	TRBV16	CASSHRVGDSPLHF	TGTGCCAGCAGTCACAGGGTCGGGGACTCACCCCTCCACTTT
TRBD2	TRBJ2-2	.	TRBV4-1	CASRGETGELFF	TGCGCCAGCCGGGGGGAAACCGGGGAGCTGTTTTTT
.	TRBJ1-1	few	TRBV3-1	CASSAARTEAFF	TGTGCCAGCAGTGCCGCCCGGACTGAAGCTTTCTTT
TRBD2	TRBJ2-5	few	TRBV12-3/TRBV12-4	CASSLTRPAGGAQKETQYF	TGTGCCAGCAGTTTAACCAGGCCTGCGGGGGGCGCACAGAAAGAGACCCAGTACTTC
TRBD2	TRBJ2-5	.	TRBV11-2	CASSYEALRTSGFSQETQYF	TGTGCCAGCAGCTACGAAGCCTTGAGGACTAGCGGGTTCTCCCAAGAGACCCAGTACTTC
.	TRBJ2-5	.	TRBV3-1	CASSLTAWETQYF	TGTGCCAGCAGCCTGACAGCGTGGGAGACCCAGTACTTC
TRBD1	TRBJ1-1	few	TRBV29-1	CSVRQGTEAFF	TGCAGCGTTCGACAGGGTACTGAAGCTTTCTTT
.	TRBJ2-7	.	TRBV10-3	CAISGNGKSYEQYF	TGTGCCATCAGTGGGAACGGGAAGTCCTACGAGCAGTACTTC
TRBD1	TRBJ2-7	.	TRBV7-9	CASSLAIGTAYEQYF	TGTGCCAGCAGCTTAGCAATTGGGACAGCCTACGAGCAGTACTTC
.	TRBJ1-1	.	TRBV14	CASSRWSEAFF	TGTGCCAGCAGCCGGTGGAGTGAAGCTTTCTTT
.	TRBJ2-2	.	TRBV5-5	CASSLGGPTGELFF	TGTGCCAGCAGCTTGGGGGGACCCACCGGGGAGCTGTTTTTT
.	TRBJ2-1	.	TRBV5-4	CASSFSLSSYNEQFF	TGTGCCAGCAGCTTCTCGCTCAGCTCCTACAATGAGCAGTTCTTC
.	TRBJ1-1	.	TRBV6-2/TRBV6-3	CASSSNSVAEAFF	TGTGCCAGCAGTTCCAACTCGGTTGCTGAAGCTTTCTTT
TRBD2	TRBJ2-3	few	TRBV15	CATSRESQISGGSTDTQYF	TGTGCCACCAGCAGAGAAAGTCAAATTAGTGGCGGGAGTACAGATACGCAGTATTTT
TRBD1	TRBJ1-2	.	TRBV14	CASSQDRGRGREGYTF	TGTGCCAGCAGCCAAGATCGGGGCAGGGGGCGCGAGGGCTACACCTTC
.	TRBJ2-1	few	TRBV5-1	CASSLELGAANEQFF	TGCGCCAGCAGCTTGGAACTAGGGGCGGCAAATGAGCAGTTCTTC
.	TRBJ2-5	few	TRBV5-1	CASSPRDRLATQYF	TGCGCCAGCAGCCCCCGGGACCGCCTTGCGACCCAGTACTTC
.	TRBJ2-5	.	TRBV20-1	CSARDYQGYGETQYF	TGCAGTGCTAGAGACTACCAGGGTTATGGGGAGACCCAGTACTTC
.	TRBJ2-5	.	TRBV5-1	CASSPGETASETQYF	TGCGCCAGCAGCCCGGGGGAGACAGCCTCAGAGACCCAGTACTTC
TRBD2	TRBJ2-7	.	TRBV5-6	CASSAGTSGFYEQYF	TGTGCCAGCAGCGCCGGGACTAGCGGTTTCTACGAGCAGTACTTC
.	TRBJ2-7	few	TRBV12-3/TRBV12-4	CASRHSRGAGSYEQYF	TGTGCCAGCAGACACTCCCGGGGGGCTGGATCCTACGAGCAGTACTTC
TRBD2	TRBJ2-7	.	TRBV12-3/TRBV12-4	CASSLGTSGGYEQYF	TGTGCCAGCAGTTTGGGGACTAGCGGGGGGTACGAGCAGTACTTC
TRBD1	TRBJ2-5	.	TRBV5-1	CASSRRDREKETQYF	TGCGCCAGCAGCCGAAGGGACAGGGAAAAAGAGACCCAGTACTTC
.	TRBJ2-7	.	TRBV2	CASSDLSGGQYF	TGTGCCAGCAGTGACCTATCCGGAGGGCAGTACTTC
TRBD2	TRBJ2-3	few	TRBV20-1	CSATTSGGNADTQYF	TGCAGTGCTACCACTAGCGGGGGGAACGCAGATACGCAGTATTTT
TRBD2	TRBJ2-5	.	TRBV7-9	CATGLAGEETQYF	TGTGCCACCGGACTAGCGGGAGAGGAGACCCAGTACTTC
TRBD2	TRBJ2-3	few	TRBV20-1	CSATLGTSYSDTQYF	TGCAGTGCCACCCTCGGGACTAGCTATTCAGATACGCAGTATTTT
.	TRBJ2-1	few	TRBV20-1	CSASIWSTYNEQFF	TGCAGTGCTAGTATATGGTCCACCTACAATGAGCAGTTCTTC
TRBD1	TRBJ2-5	few	TRBV5-1	CASSSGQGRSETQYF	TGCGCCAGCAGCTCAGGACAGGGACGGTCGGAGACCCAGTACTTC
TRBD2	TRBJ2-5	few	TRBV12-5	CASGLGLAGVGETQYF	TGTGCTAGTGGTTTGGGACTAGCGGGGGTCGGAGAGACCCAGTACTTC
TRBD2	TRBJ2-5	.	TRBV7-9	CASSFLAGARETQYF	TGTGCCAGCAGCTTTCTGGCGGGAGCGCGCGAGACCCAGTACTTC
.	TRBJ1-5	few	TRBV6-2/TRBV6-3	CASSFRQLNQPQHF	TGTGCCAGCAGTTTCCGACAACTCAATCAGCCCCAGCATTTT
.	TRBJ2-2	few	TRBV12-3/TRBV12-4	CASSLRLPRVGGELFF	TGTGCCAGCAGTTTAAGACTGCCCAGGGTAGGCGGGGAGCTGTTTTTT
.	TRBJ1-1	.	TRBV21-1	CASSKQRDRQFRLEAFF	TGTGCCAGCAGCAAGCAACGGGACAGACAGTTTCGCCTCGAAGCTTTCTTT
TRBD1	TRBJ2-7	few	TRBV2	CASRDRGVHEQYF	TGTGCCAGCAGGGACAGGGGAGTCCACGAGCAGTACTTC
.	TRBJ2-7	.	TRBV5-5	CASSFGSGDYEQYF	TGTGCCAGCAGCTTCGGAAGTGGGGACTACGAGCAGTACTTC
.	TRBJ2-7	.	TRBV19	CASSISQVYEQYF	TGTGCCAGTAGTATATCACAGGTCTACGAGCAGTACTTC